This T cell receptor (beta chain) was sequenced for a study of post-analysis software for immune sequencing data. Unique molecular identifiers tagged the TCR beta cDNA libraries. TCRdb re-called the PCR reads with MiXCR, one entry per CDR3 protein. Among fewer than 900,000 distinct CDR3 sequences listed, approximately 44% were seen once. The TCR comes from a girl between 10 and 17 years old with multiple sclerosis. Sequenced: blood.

In DNA, the CDR3 is TGTGCCAGCAGCTTCATGACTAGCGCTTCTCCAGATACGCAGTATTTT. Its translation is CASSFMTSASPDTQYF. The V and J genes are TRBV7-6 and TRBJ2-3; 8 bases map to TRBD2. Germline V CDR1 and CDR2: SGHVS, FNYEAQ. CDR3 length: 16 amino acids. The J segment lost 4 bases and the V segment lost 3 bases, leaving 9 bases of the junction unmatched.